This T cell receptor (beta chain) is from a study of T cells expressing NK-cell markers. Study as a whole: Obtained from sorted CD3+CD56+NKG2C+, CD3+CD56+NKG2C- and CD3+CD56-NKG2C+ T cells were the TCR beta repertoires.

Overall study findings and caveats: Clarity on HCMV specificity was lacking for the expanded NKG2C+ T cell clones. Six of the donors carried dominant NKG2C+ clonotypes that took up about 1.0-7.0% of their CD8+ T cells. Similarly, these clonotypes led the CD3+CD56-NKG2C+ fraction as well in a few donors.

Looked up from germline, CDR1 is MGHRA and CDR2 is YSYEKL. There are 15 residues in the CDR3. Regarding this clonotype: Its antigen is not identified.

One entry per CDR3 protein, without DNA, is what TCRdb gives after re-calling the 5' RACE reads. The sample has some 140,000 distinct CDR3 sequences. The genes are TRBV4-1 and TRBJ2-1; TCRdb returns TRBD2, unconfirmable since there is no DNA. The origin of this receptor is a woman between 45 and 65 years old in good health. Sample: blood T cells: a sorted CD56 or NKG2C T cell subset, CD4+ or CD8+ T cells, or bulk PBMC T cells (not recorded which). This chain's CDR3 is CASSPREGGYNEQFF.